The 4 T cell receptor beta chains listed next were all sequenced from one sample in a study of shared clonotypes between healthy human individuals. Clones were read by immunoSEQ multiplex PCR, and TCRdb kept only the in-frame ones, dropping some. In the table there are about 1.1 million clones, 70% to 80% of which are singletons. Sequencing was done on a sample of memory CD4+ T cells from PBMCs. Described subset: CD45RA-negative fraction. The origin of the receptors is a man aged 18 to 29 in good health. Some clones in this sample may be carry-over from other donors' samples.

This clone was seen a few times. The rearrangement uses TRBV7-9 and TRBJ2-7; 9 bases match TRBD1. V shed 1 base and J 6 bases; nucleotides not matched to a gene: 10. Germline V CDR1 and CDR2: SEHNR, FQNEAQ (reference sequence). This CDR3 contains 16 residues. For the CDR3, the DNA is TGTGCCAGCAGCTTAGAATTAGGACAGGGGTCTACCGAGCAGTACTTC. Its protein product is CASSLELGQGSTEQYF.

This clone was seen only a few times. J is TRBJ2-7 and V is TRBV25-1; D not certain. V shed 4 bases and J shed 2 bases, with 9 bases lying between them. There are 13 residues in the CDR3. Germline V gene lookup returns CDR1 MGHDK and CDR2 SYGVNS. The CDR3 nucleotides read TGTGCCAGCAGTGCTGCCCCCCCCTACGAGCAGTACTTC. Protein sequence: CASSAAPPYEQYF.

CDR3 nucleotides: TGCGCCAGCAGCCAAGATTTTGGACAACAAGAGACCCAGTACTTC. Residues: CASSQDFGQQETQYF. The chain combines TRBV4-1 with TRBJ2-5, with D possibly TRBD1 on 5 matching bases. Germline assignment: CDR1 MGHRA and CDR2 YSYEKL. The CDR3 runs to 15 residues. The V and J ends lost 0 bases and 2 bases respectively, with 10 bases between them.

This chain connects TRBV18 to TRBJ2-3; 9 nucleotides align to TRBD1. Trimming took 0 bases from V and 5 from J; bases not matched to a gene: 15. The CDR3 runs to 19 residues. Germline loops: CDR1 KGHSH, CDR2 LQKENI. CDR3 residues: CASSPPGLGDRVGRDTQYF. The CDR3 DNA sequence: TGTGCCAGCTCACCACCGGGGCTTGGGGACAGGGTAGGTCGAGATACGCAGTATTTT.